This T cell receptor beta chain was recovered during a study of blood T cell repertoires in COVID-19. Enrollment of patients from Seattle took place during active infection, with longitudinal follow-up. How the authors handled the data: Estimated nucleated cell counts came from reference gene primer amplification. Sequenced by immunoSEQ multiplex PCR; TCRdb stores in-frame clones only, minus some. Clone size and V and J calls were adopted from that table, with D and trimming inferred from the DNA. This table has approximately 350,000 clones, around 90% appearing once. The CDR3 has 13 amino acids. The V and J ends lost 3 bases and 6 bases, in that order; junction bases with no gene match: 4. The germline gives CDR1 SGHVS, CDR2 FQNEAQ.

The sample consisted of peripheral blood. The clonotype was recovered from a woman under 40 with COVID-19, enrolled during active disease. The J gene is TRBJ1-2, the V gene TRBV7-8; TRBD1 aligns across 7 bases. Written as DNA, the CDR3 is TGTGCCAGCAGCTTCAACAGGGGTGATGGCTACACCTTC. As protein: CASSFNRGDGYTF. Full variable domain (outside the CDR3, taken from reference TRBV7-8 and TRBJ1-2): GAGVSQSPRYKVAKRGQDVALRCDPISGHVSLFWYQQALGQGPEFLTYFQNEAQLDKSGLPSDRFFAERPEGSVSTLKIQRTQQEDSAVYLCASSFNRGDGYTFGSGTRLTVV.